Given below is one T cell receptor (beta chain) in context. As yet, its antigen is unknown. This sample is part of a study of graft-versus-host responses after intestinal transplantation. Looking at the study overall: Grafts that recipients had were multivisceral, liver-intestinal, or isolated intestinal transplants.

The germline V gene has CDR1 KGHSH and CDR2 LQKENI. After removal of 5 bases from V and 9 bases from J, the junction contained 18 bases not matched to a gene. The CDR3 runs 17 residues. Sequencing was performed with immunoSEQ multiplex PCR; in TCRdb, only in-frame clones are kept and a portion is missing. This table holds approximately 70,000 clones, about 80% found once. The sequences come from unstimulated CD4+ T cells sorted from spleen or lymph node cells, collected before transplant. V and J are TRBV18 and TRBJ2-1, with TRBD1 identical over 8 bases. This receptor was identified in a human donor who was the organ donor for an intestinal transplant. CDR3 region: CASSRGTGSLDGTEQFF. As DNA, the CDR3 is TGTGCCAGCTCAAGGGGGACAGGATCATTAGACGGCACTGAGCAGTTCTTC.